The 7 T cell receptor beta chains given below trace back to one sample, sequenced in a study of T cells in Graves' hyperthyroidism and ophthalmopathy. Researchers amplified the TCR beta CDR3 regions from RNA transcripts. HTBI primers were employed in a first-round RT-PCR of the TCR CDR3. MiXCR was run by TCRdb on the multiplex PCR reads, yielding one entry per CDR3 protein. The profile shows some 620,000 distinct CDR3 sequences, around 15% of them singletons. The sample comprised blood. These receptors were obtained from a woman in her 30s with Graves' hyperthyroidism.

This clonotype was seen a handful of times. The chain joins TRBV9 to TRBJ2-7, with 12 bases matching TRBD2. This CDR3 comprises 16 residues. J lost 5 bases, V lost 4 bases, and 10 bases had no gene match. Per germline, CDR1 SGDLS and CDR2 YYNGEE. DNA of the CDR3: TGTGCCAGCAGCATAGCCGGACTAGCGGGACAAAACGAGCAGTACTTC. It codes for CASSIAGLAGQNEQYF.

This clonotype was picked up many times. The gene calls are TRBV11-3 and TRBJ2-1; D ambiguous. Germline loops: CDR1 SGHNT, CDR2 YENEEA. The CDR3 length is 15 residues. The V end lost 1 base, the J end lost 9 bases, and 16 bases lay between the germline ends. The DNA for the CDR3 is TGTGCCAGCAGCTTAGGAGGTGGTAGCTCGGGTGAGCAGTTCTTC. This gives the protein CASSLGGGSSGEQFF.

Turning to this clonotype: A much bigger clone sits one base away, suggesting this may be a read error. The chain uses TRBV6-9 and TRBJ2-3, with TRBD2 identical over 13 bases. The CDR3 runs to 18 residues. Germline V gene lookup returns CDR1 MNHGY and CDR2 SVAAGI. The CDR3 DNA reads TGTGCCGGCAGTTACCTGTGGACTAGCGGGAGAAGCACAGATACGCAGTATTTT. Translation: CAGSYLWTSGRSTDTQYF.

This clonotype was recorded at least ten times. This chain joins TRBV24-1 and TRBJ2-3, with 8 bases fitting TRBD2. Germline assignment: CDR1 KGHDR and CDR2 SFDVKD. The CDR3 is made up of 15 amino acids. V shed 3 bases, J shed 5 bases, and the junction held 6 bases outside the gene matches. DNA for the CDR3: TGTGCCACCAGTGATAGCGGGAGCGCAGGAGATACGCAGTATTTT. This sequence encodes CATSDSGSAGDTQYF.

The genes are TRBV5-4 and TRBJ2-7; D may be TRBD1 (6 bases). With 0 bases removed from V and 2 bases from J, the gap between germline ends came to 9 bases. The CDR3 consists of 14 residues. The germline V gene encodes CDR1 SGHNT and CDR2 YYREEE (reference sequence). The CDR3 region has the DNA TGTGCCAGCAGCTTGGAAACAGGGACCTACGAGCAGTACTTC. Translation gives CASSLETGTYEQYF.

This clonotype showed up many times. The chain couples TRBV4-2 to TRBJ2-7; 10 bases are shared with TRBD1. CDR1 LGHNA and CDR2 YNFKEQ come from the germline V gene. This CDR3 spans 15 amino acids. V shed 5 bases and J 0 bases; nucleotides not matched to a gene: 4. In nucleotides, the CDR3 is TGTGCCAGCAGCGACCGGACAGGGGGCTCCTACGAGCAGTACTTC. Translating it yields CASSDRTGGSYEQYF.

This clonotype turned up a few times. The chain joins TRBV29-1 to TRBJ2-3; TRBD2 matches at 10 bases. The CDR3 totals 18 residues. Per germline, CDR1 SQVTM and CDR2 ANQGSEA. V was clipped by 7 bases and J by 0 bases; unmatched bases: 16. For the CDR3, the DNA is TGCAGCGCCCGGTGGGGACTAGCGAGAATCTCTAGCACAGATACGCAGTATTTT. It encodes CSARWGLARISSTDTQYF.